These 28 T cell receptor beta chains originate from one sample sequenced in a study of cytomegalovirus exposure and HLA in healthy donors. The PCR used 60 Vbeta and 13 Jbeta primers. Profiled with immunoSEQ multiplex PCR; TCRdb holds only in-frame clones, not every one. Here the sample spans some 150,000 clones, around 74% being singletons. Specimen: PBMCs. These receptors all stem from a man younger than 35 in good health and CMV-seropositive.

The chain carries TRBV6-1 and TRBJ2-1; D remains unclear. The germline V and J ends were trimmed by 2 bases and 1 base, with 9 bases remaining between them. CDR1 is MNHNS and CDR2 is SASEGT in the germline V gene. The CDR3 contains 15 residues. As DNA, the CDR3 is TGTGCCAGCAGTGAAAATACTCATTCCTACAATGAGCAGTTCTTC. It translates to CASSENTHSYNEQFF.

This rearrangement joins TRBV11-3 to TRBJ2-7; D perhaps matches TRBD2 (6 bases). Between the trimmed V and J ends, which lost 5 bases and 7 bases, there was a span of 15 bases. CDR1 SGHNT and CDR2 YENEEA come from the germline V gene. The CDR3 totals 13 residues. CDR3 residues: CASSHGTGGEQYF. The CDR3 coding sequence is TGTGCCAGCAGCCACGGGACTGGCGGGGAGCAGTACTTC. The full variable domain, in which reference TRBV11-3 and TRBJ2-7 provide the parts outside the CDR3, is EAGVVQSPRYKIIEKKQPVAFWCNPISGHNTLYWYLQNLGQGPELLIRYENEEAVDDSQLPKDRFSAERLKGVDSTLKIQPAELGDSAVYLCASSHGTGGEQYFGPGTRLTVT.

The chain couples TRBV25-1 to TRBJ2-7, with TRBD2 matching 10 bases. Germline-derived CDR1 and CDR2 are MGHDK and SYGVNS. The CDR3 is 13 amino acids. J gave up 6 bases and V 10 bases, and 9 bases lay outside the gene matches. CDR3 residues: CATVLAGASEQYF. The CDR3 nucleotides are TGTGCCACCGTGCTAGCGGGAGCCAGCGAGCAGTACTTC.

CDR3 nucleotides: TGCAGCGTTAAAGGACTCCTCGAGCAGTACTTC. Protein: CSVKGLLEQYF. This sequence joins TRBV29-1 and TRBJ2-7; a weak D match, TRBD2 (5 bases). Germline assignment: CDR1 SQVTM and CDR2 ANQGSEA. The CDR3 is 11 amino acids. The V gene lost 5 bases and the J gene lost 6 bases, with 11 bases spanning the gap.

The table lists this clone with a count of one. The chain has TRBV7-2 and TRBJ2-2; TRBD2 matches at 7 bases. J was trimmed by 3 bases and V by 1 base; bases with no gene match: 2. The CDR3 consists of 15 residues. CDR1 is SGHTA and CDR2 is FQGNSA in the germline V gene. The CDR3 is CASSLGGRDTGELFF. In DNA, the CDR3 is TGTGCCAGCAGCTTAGGCGGGAGAGACACCGGGGAGCTGTTTTTT.

The CDR3 is CASGMGPGGAGRRKLFF. CDR3 nucleotides: TGCGCCAGCGGCATGGGGCCAGGGGGCGCCGGTAGGAGAAAACTGTTTTTT. The rearrangement uses TRBV10-2 and TRBJ1-4; the match to TRBD1 covers 8 bases. Trimming at V came to 8 bases and at J to 10 bases, leaving 21 bases not matched to a gene. Germline CDR1 and CDR2: WSHSY and SAAADI. This CDR3 contains 17 residues.

This chain connects TRBV10-3 to TRBJ1-4; D might be TRBD1 (5 bases). Trimming removed 0 bases at V and 8 bases at J, with 10 bases between. In germline, CDR1 is ENHRY, CDR2 SYGVKD. The length of the CDR3 is 14 residues. In DNA, the CDR3 is TGTGCCATCAGTGAGTCTACAGGTCAGGAAAAACTGTTTTTT. Translated: CAISESTGQEKLFF.

The chain carries TRBV28 and TRBJ1-5, with 8 positions matching TRBD1. After removal of 3 bases from V and 6 bases from J, the junction contained 7 bases not matched to a gene. CDR3 length: 15 residues. CDR1 is MDHEN, CDR2 SYDVKM, per germline. The chain's CDR3 is CASSFLQGAIQPQHF. As DNA, the CDR3 is TGTGCCAGCAGTTTTCTGCAGGGGGCTATTCAGCCCCAGCATTTT.

The chain uses TRBV27 and TRBJ2-5; a possible D gene is TRBD1 (6 bases). CDR3 length equals 15 residues. Germline V CDR1 and CDR2: MNHEY, SMNVEV (reference sequence). The ends were cut back, 3 bases at V and 5 bases at J, with 16 bases in the middle. CDR3 sequence: CASSFLGAAEETQYF. In DNA, the CDR3 is TGTGCCAGCAGTTTTTTGGGGGCCGCAGAGGAGACCCAGTACTTC.

The rearrangement uses TRBV9 and TRBJ1-1; possible D gene TRBD1, 5 bases. Trimming stripped 3 bases from V and 6 bases from J, with 18 bases between. This CDR3 spans 15 amino acids. The germline V gene encodes CDR1 SGDLS and CDR2 YYNGEE. The CDR3 region has the DNA TGTGCCAGCAGCGCCCAGGGCGTCATAGTGTCTGAAGCTTTCTTT. This gives the protein CASSAQGVIVSEAFF.

This chain uses TRBV6-1 with TRBJ1-5, with D possibly matching TRBD1 (5 bases). In germline, CDR1 is MNHNS, CDR2 SASEGT. Trimming cost V 2 bases and J 6 bases, with 11 bases left between them. CDR3 length: 14 residues. This chain's CDR3 is CASSEQGGGQPQHF. CDR3 nucleotides: TGTGCCAGCAGTGAACAGGGAGGAGGTCAGCCCCAGCATTTT.

The chain recombines TRBV5-6 with TRBJ2-5; tentative D call: TRBD2 (6 bases). The CDR3 is 13 amino acids. The V gene's germline CDR1 is SGHDT and CDR2 YYEEEE. Trimming left V 2 bases short and J 7 bases short, with 12 bases between. Here the CDR3 reads CASSFPGTGTQYF. CDR3 coding DNA: TGTGCCAGCAGCTTCCCGGGGACTGGGACCCAGTACTTC.

CDR3 protein: CASSLAQNTGELFF. The CDR3 DNA follows: TGCGCCAGCAGCTTGGCACAGAACACCGGGGAGCTGTTTTTT. This chain links TRBV5-1 with TRBJ2-2; D is ambiguous. CDR1 is SGHRS and CDR2 is YFSETQ in the germline V gene. V was clipped by 0 bases and J by 1 base, with 4 bases between them. The CDR3 runs 14 residues.

The chain couples TRBV7-8 to TRBJ1-4; D is possibly TRBD1 (5 bases). This CDR3 spans 17 amino acids. V lost 2 bases to trimming and J lost 7 bases, with 20 bases between them. The germline V gene has CDR1 SGHVS and CDR2 FQNEAQ. For the CDR3, the DNA is TGTGCCAGCAGCTTAACCCGAATCCAGGGTGGGGTTGAAAAACTGTTTTTT. Amino acids: CASSLTRIQGGVEKLFF.

V gene TRBV5-1 combines with J gene TRBJ2-1; D may be TRBD1 (6 bases). Germline V gene lookup returns CDR1 SGHRS and CDR2 YFSETQ. The CDR3 runs 16 residues. V was clipped by 4 bases and J by 0 bases, with 14 bases between them. CDR3 DNA sequence: TGCGCCAGCAGCCTAAGTATAGGGGGCTCCTACAATGAGCAGTTCTTC. This encodes CASSLSIGGSYNEQFF.

The chain carries TRBV2 and TRBJ2-2; TRBD2 is a possible D gene (6 bases). The V and J ends lost 5 bases and 6 bases respectively, with 10 bases between them. The CDR3 has 13 amino acids. The V gene's germline CDR1 is SNHLY and CDR2 FYNNEI. As DNA, the CDR3 is TGTGCCAGCAGTCTGGAGGGTTCCGGGGAGCTGTTTTTT. As protein: CASSLEGSGELFF.

This clone was seen just once. V is TRBV4-2 and J is TRBJ2-1; 7 nucleotides align to TRBD2. CDR3 length: 16 amino acids. The V and J ends lost 3 bases and 9 bases, in that order; junction bases with no gene match: 14. Germline V gives CDR1 LGHNA, CDR2 YNFKEQ. CDR3 amino acids: CASSQGEGRRFREQFF. CDR3 coding DNA: TGTGCCAGCAGCCAGGGGGAGGGCCGACGTTTCCGTGAGCAGTTCTTC.

The chain employs TRBV5-1 and TRBJ2-3; D ambiguous. Trimming took 0 bases from V and 5 from J, leaving 13 bases between them. The CDR3 is 15 residues long. Germline V gives CDR1 SGHRS, CDR2 YFSETQ. The CDR3 reads CASSLGDTTRDTQYF. The CDR3 DNA is TGCGCCAGCAGCTTGGGCGACACGACCAGAGATACGCAGTATTTT.

The chain joins TRBV19 to TRBJ2-5, with 7 bases identical to TRBD2. The CDR3 spans 15 residues. The J segment lost 5 bases and the V segment lost 3 bases, leaving 9 bases of the junction unmatched. Germline CDR1 reads LNHDA; CDR2 reads SQIVND (reference sequence). The CDR3 loop reads CASSIGGSPGETQYF. The CDR3 DNA reads TGTGCCAGTAGTATCGGCGGGAGTCCTGGGGAGACCCAGTACTTC.

The CDR3 spells CASSFRGAEETQYF. CDR3 sequence (DNA): TGCGCCAGCAGCTTCAGGGGGGCGGAAGAGACCCAGTACTTC. The genes are TRBV5-1 and TRBJ2-5, with D possibly TRBD1 on 7 matching bases. V lost 2 bases and J 3 bases, leaving 11 bases between the germline ends. Per the germline V gene, CDR1 is SGHRS and CDR2 is YFSETQ. The CDR3 is 14 residues long. Using reference TRBV5-1 and TRBJ2-5 for the parts outside the CDR3, the full variable domain is KAGVTQTPRYLIKTRGQQVTLSCSPISGHRSVSWYQQTPGQGLQFLFEYFSETQRNKGNFPGRFSGRQFSNSRSEMNVSTLELGDSALYLCASSFRGAEETQYFGPGTRLLVL.

This rearrangement joins TRBV9 to TRBJ2-7; 9 bases fit TRBD2. The CDR3 is 15 amino acids. V lost 4 bases and J lost 1; bases outside the gene matches: 6. CDR1 SGDLS and CDR2 YYNGEE come from the germline V gene. CDR3 sequence reads: CASSPGGRASYEQYF. CDR3 nucleotide sequence: TGTGCCAGCAGCCCGGGCGGGAGGGCTTCCTACGAGCAGTACTTC.

The V and J genes are TRBV5-4 and TRBJ2-3; TRBD1 matches 8 bases. This CDR3 spans 14 amino acids. The V and J ends lost 2 bases and 3 bases, in that order; junction bases with no gene match: 2. Germline V gene lookup returns CDR1 SGHNT and CDR2 YYREEE (reference sequence). The CDR3 region has the DNA TGTGCCAGCAGCTTACGGACAGGGACAGATACGCAGTATTTT. Translating gives CASSLRTGTDTQYF.

This clone was counted once. This sequence joins TRBV27 and TRBJ1-1, with 9 bases that match TRBD1. Looked up from germline, CDR1 is MNHEY and CDR2 is SMNVEV (reference sequence). V gave up 7 bases and J gave up 3 bases; unmatched junction bases: 6. CDR3 length: 14 residues. CDR3 amino acids: CASTSGQGYTEAFF. The CDR3 nucleotides are TGTGCCAGCACCTCAGGACAGGGGTACACTGAAGCTTTCTTT.

This chain links TRBV5-4 with TRBJ2-2, with D unclear. CDR3 length equals 15 residues. V lost 4 bases and J lost 1, with 11 bases in between. Germline V gives CDR1 SGHNT, CDR2 YYREEE (reference sequence). The CDR3 DNA is TGTGCCAGCAGCCACGGAGAGTGGAACACCGGGGAGCTGTTTTTT. Protein sequence: CASSHGEWNTGELFF.

J is TRBJ2-3 and V is TRBV5-8; D gene unclear. Trimming cost V 4 bases and J 5 bases, with 14 bases left between them. Germline V lookup: CDR1 SGHTS, CDR2 YDEGEE. There are 14 residues in the CDR3. The CDR3 sequence is CASSEEGSIDTQYF. The CDR3 DNA sequence: TGTGCCAGCAGCGAGGAAGGCAGTATAGATACGCAGTATTTT.

This clone was recorded a few times. The rearrangement links TRBV9 to TRBJ1-2; D might be TRBD1 (6 bases). Germline V gene data show CDR1 as SGDLS and CDR2 as YYNGEE. V was clipped by 6 bases and J by 8 bases, with 20 bases between them. There are 14 residues in the CDR3. CDR3 loop: CASTRDFAGTGYTF. The CDR3 bases are TGTGCCAGCACCAGAGACTTCGCCGGGACAGGCTACACCTTC.

The chain uses TRBV28 and TRBJ2-1; 12 nucleotides agree with TRBD2. This CDR3 is built from 17 residues. J was trimmed by 6 bases and V by 3 bases; bases with no gene match: 9. Germline values: CDR1 MDHEN, CDR2 SYDVKM. The CDR3 region has the DNA TGTGCCAGCAGTTTTCCTCTCGGACTAGCGGGGACCAATGAGCAGTTCTTC. Translating it yields CASSFPLGLAGTNEQFF.

This CDR3 is CASSQFGGAPQPQHF. CDR3 in DNA: TGTGCCAGCAGCCAATTTGGGGGGGCCCCACAGCCCCAGCATTTT. V gene TRBV5-4 combines with J gene TRBJ1-5, with D possibly being TRBD1 (6 bases). Deletions cut 4 bases from V and 7 bases from J, with 18 bases between. Per the germline V gene, CDR1 is SGHNT and CDR2 is YYREEE (reference sequence). The CDR3 contains 15 residues.